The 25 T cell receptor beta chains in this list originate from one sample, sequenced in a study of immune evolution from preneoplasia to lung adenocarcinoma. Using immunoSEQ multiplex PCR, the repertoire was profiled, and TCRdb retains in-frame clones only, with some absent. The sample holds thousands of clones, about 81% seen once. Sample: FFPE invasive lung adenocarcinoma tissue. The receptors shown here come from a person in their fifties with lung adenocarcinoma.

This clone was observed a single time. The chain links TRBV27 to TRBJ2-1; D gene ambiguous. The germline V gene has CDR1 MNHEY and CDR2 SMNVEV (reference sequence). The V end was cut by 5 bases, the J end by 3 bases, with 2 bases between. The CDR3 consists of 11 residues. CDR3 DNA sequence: TGTGCCAGCAGTCTCTACAATGAGCAGTTCTTC. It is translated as CASSLYNEQFF.

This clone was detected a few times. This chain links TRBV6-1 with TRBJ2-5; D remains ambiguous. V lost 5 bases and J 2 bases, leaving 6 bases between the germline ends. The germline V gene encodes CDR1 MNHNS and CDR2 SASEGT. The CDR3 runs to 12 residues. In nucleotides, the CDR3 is TGTGCCAGCAGTAGCAGTCAAGAGACCCAGTACTTC. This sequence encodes CASSSSQETQYF.

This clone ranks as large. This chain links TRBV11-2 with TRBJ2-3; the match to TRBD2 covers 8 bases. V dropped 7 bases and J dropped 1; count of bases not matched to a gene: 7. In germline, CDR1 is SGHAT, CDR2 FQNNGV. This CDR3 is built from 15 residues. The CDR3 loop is CASTYAGGGTDTQYF. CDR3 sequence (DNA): TGTGCCAGCACGTATGCGGGAGGAGGCACAGATACGCAGTATTTT. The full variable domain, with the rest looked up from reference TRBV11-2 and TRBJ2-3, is EAGVAQSPRYKIIEKRQSVAFWCNPISGHATLYWYQQILGQGPKLLIQFQNNGVVDDSQLPKDRFSAERLKGVDSTLKIQPAKLEDSAVYLCASTYAGGGTDTQYFGPGTRLTVL.

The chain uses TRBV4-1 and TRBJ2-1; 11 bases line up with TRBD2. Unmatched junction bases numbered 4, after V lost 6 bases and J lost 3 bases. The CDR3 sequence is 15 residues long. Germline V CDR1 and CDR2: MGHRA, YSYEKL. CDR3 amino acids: CASSLAGGYYNEQFF. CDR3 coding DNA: TGCGCCAGCAGTCTAGCGGGAGGATACTACAATGAGCAGTTCTTC.

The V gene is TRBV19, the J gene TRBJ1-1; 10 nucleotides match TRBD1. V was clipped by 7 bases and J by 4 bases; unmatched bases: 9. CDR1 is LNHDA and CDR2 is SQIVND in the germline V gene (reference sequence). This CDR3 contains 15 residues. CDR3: CASIPRDRGGTEAFF. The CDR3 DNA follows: TGTGCCAGTATACCCCGGGACAGGGGCGGCACTGAAGCTTTCTTT. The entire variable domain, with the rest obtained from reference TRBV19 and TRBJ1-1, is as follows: DGGITQSPKYLFRKEGQNVTLSCEQNLNHDAMYWYRQDPGQGLRLIYYSQIVNDFQKGDIAEGYSVSREKKESFPLTVTSAQKNPTAFYLCASIPRDRGGTEAFFGQGTRLTVV.

CDR3 bases: TGTGCCAGCAGCCATTCGCCGGGACAGGGCTACGAGCAGTACTTC. The encoded protein is CASSHSPGQGYEQYF. This chain connects TRBV7-6 to TRBJ2-7; 9 positions agree with TRBD1. J was trimmed by 3 bases and V by 5 bases; bases with no gene match: 8. The CDR3 consists of 15 residues. Germline V gene data show CDR1 as SGHVS and CDR2 as FNYEAQ.

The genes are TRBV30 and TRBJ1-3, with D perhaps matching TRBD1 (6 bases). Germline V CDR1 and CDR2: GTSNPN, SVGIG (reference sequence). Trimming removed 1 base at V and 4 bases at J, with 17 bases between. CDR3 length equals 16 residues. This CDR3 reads CAWSGQVKTRGNTIYF. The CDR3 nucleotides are TGTGCCTGGAGTGGACAGGTCAAAACCAGGGGAAACACCATATATTTT.

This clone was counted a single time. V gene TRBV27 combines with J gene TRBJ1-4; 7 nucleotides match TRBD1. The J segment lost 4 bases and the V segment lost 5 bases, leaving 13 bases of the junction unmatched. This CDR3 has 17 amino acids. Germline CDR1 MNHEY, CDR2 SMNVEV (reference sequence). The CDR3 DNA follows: TGTGCCAGCAGTCCCTCGATTGGACAGGCGAATAATGAAAAACTGTTTTTT. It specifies CASSPSIGQANNEKLFF.

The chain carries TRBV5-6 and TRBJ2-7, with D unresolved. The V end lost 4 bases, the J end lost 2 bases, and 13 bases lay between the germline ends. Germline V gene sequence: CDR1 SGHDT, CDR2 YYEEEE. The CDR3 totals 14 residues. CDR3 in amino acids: CASSTPDGTYEQYF. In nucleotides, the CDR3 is TGTGCCAGCAGCACCCCGGACGGCACCTACGAGCAGTACTTC.

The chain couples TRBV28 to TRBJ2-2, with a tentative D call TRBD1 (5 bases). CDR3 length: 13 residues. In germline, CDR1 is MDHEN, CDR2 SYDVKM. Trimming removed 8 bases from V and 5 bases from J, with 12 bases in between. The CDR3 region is CASLDSLTGELFF. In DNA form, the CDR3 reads TGTGCCAGCCTCGACAGTTTGACCGGGGAGCTGTTTTTT.

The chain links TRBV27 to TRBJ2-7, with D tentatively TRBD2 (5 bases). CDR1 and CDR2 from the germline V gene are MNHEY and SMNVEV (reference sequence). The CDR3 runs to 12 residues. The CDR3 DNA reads TGTTCGTCTCAGGCAGGAGGACACGAGCAGTACTTC. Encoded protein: CSSQAGGHEQYF.

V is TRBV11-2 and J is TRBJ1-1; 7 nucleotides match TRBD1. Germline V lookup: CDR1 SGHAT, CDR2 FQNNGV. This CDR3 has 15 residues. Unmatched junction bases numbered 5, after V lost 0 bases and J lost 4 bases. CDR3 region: CASSLDDREATEAFF. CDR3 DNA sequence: TGTGCCAGCAGCTTAGACGACAGGGAGGCCACTGAAGCTTTCTTT. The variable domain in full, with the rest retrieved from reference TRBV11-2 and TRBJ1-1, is EAGVAQSPRYKIIEKRQSVAFWCNPISGHATLYWYQQILGQGPKLLIQFQNNGVVDDSQLPKDRFSAERLKGVDSTLKIQPAKLEDSAVYLCASSLDDREATEAFFGQGTRLTVV.

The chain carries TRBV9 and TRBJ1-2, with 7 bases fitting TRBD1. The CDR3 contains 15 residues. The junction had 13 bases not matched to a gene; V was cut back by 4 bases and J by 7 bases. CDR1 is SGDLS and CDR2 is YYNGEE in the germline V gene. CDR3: CASSPQRQGLGGYTF. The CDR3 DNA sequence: TGTGCCAGCAGCCCCCAACGACAGGGTTTGGGTGGCTACACCTTC.

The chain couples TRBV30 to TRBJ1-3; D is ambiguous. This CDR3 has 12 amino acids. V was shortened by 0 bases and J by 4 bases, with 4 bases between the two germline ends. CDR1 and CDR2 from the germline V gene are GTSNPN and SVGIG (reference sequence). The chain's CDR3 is CAWSVRGNTIYF. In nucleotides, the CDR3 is TGTGCCTGGAGTGTGCGAGGAAACACCATATATTTT.

This CDR3 is CAWKDQGLEQPQHF. The DNA of the CDR3 is TGTGCCTGGAAGGATCAGGGGCTAGAGCAGCCCCAGCATTTT. The chain joins TRBV30 to TRBJ1-5, with a tentative D call TRBD1 (6 bases). The CDR3 length is 14 residues. V shed 4 bases and J shed 7 bases, with 17 bases lying between them. In germline, CDR1 is GTSNPN, CDR2 SVGIG (reference sequence).

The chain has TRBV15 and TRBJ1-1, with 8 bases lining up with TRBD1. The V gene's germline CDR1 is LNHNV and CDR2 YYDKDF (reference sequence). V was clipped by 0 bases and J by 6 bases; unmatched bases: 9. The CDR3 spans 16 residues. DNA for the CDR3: TGTGCCACCAGCAGAGATCGGACAGGGTTGGGCTCTGAAGCTTTCTTT. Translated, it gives CATSRDRTGLGSEAFF. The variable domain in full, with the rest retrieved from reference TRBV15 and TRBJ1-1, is DAMVIQNPRYQVTQFGKPVTLSCSQTLNHNVMYWYQQKSSQAPKLLFHYYDKDFNNEADTPDNFQSRRPNTSFCFLDIRSPGLGDTAMYLCATSRDRTGLGSEAFFGQGTRLTVV.

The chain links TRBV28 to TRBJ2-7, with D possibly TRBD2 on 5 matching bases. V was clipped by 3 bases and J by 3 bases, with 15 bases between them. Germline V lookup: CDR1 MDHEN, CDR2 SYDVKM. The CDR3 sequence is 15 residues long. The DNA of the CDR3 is TGTGCCAGCAGTTTCGGTGCTAGCCGCCACTACGAGCAGTACTTC. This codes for CASSFGASRHYEQYF. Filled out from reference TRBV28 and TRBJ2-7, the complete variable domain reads DVKVTQSSRYLVKRTGEKVFLECVQDMDHENMFWYRQDPGLGLRLIYFSYDVKMKEKGDIPEGYSVSREKKERFSLILESASTNQTSMYLCASSFGASRHYEQYFGPGTRLTVT.

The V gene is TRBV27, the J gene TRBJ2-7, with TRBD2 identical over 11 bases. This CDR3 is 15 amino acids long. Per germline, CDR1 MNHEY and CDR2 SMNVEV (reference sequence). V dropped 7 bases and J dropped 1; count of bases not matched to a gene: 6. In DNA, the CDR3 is TGTGCCAGCACGGGAACTAGCGGGGGATCCTACGAGCAGTACTTC. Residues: CASTGTSGGSYEQYF.

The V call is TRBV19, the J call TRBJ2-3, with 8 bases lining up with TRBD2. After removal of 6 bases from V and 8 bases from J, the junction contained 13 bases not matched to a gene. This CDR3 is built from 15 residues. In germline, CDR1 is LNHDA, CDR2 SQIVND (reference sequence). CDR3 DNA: TGTGCCAGTAGGACCAGCGGGAGATGGGGTGTTACGCAGTATTTT. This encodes CASRTSGRWGVTQYF.

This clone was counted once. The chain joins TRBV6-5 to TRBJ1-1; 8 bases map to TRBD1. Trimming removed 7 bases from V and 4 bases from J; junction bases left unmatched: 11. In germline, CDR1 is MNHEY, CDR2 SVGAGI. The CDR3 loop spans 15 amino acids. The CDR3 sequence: CASTPEYRGATEAFF. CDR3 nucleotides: TGTGCCAGCACCCCGGAATACAGGGGGGCCACTGAAGCTTTCTTT.

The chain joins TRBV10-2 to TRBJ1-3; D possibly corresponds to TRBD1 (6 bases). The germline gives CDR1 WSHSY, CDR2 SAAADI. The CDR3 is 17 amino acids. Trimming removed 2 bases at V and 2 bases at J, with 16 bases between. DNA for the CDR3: TGCGCCAGCAGTGAGCGCGGGGCCAGGGGCACTGGAAACACCATATATTTT. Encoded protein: CASSERGARGTGNTIYF.

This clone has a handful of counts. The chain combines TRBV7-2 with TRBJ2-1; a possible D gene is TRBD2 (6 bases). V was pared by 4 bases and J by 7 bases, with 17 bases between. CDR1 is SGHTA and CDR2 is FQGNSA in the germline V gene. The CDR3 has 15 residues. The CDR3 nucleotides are TGTGCCAGCAGCTCGAGCCCCGGGACTCTGAATGAGCAGTTCTTC. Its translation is CASSSSPGTLNEQFF.

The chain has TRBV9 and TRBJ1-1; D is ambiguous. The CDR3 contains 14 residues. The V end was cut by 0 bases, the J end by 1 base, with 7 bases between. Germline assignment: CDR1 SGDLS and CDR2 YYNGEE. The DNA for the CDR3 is TGTGCCAGCAGCGTAGCGGGGAGGAACACTGAAGCTTTCTTT. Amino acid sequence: CASSVAGRNTEAFF.

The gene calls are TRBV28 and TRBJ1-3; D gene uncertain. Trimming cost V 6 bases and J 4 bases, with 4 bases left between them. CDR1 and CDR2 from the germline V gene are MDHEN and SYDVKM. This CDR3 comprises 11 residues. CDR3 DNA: TGTGCCAGCAGCCCCGGAAACACCATATATTTT. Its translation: CASSPGNTIYF.

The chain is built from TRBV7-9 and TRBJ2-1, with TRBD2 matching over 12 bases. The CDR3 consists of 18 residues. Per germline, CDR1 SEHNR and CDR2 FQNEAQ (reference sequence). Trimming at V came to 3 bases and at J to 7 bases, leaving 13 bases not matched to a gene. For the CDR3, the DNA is TGTGCCAGCAGCTTTGGGTGGACTAGCGGGATCCAAGATAATGAGCAGTTCTTC. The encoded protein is CASSFGWTSGIQDNEQFF.